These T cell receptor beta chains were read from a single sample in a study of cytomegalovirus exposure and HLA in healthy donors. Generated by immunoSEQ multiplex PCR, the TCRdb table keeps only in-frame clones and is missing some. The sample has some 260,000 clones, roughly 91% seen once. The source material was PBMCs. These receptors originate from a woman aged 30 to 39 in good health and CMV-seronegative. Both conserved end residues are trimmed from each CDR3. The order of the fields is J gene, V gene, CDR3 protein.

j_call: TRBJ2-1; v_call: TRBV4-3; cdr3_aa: ASSQDSMGVLLFDEQF
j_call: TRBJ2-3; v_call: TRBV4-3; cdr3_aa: ASSQGTSGYTQY
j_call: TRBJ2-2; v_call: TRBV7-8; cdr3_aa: ASSLGGSTGELF
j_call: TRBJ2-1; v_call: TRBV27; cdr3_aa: ASSSGTSLYNEQF
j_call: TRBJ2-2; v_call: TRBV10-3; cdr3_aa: AIRASGRANTGELF
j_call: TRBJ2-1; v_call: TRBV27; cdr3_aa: ASSSVAGGPGYEQF
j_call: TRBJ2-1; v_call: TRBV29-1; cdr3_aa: SVETSGNEQF
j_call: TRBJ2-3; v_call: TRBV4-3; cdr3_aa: ASSQDGLAGMADTQY
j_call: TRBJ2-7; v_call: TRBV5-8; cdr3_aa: ASSLDAGRSYEQY
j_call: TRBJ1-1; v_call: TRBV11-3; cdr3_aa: ASSSGGKTEAF
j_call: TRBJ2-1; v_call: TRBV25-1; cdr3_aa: ASSPLGLDYNEQF
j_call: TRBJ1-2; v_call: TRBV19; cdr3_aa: ASSYGDTLDYGYT
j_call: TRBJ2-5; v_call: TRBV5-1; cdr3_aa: ASTGLAGETQY
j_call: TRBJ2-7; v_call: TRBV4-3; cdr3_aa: ASSQVRTGPYEQY
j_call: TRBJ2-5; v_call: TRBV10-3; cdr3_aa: AISAGLAGVETQY